This is a list of T cell receptor beta chains from one sample in a study of OX40 agonist ivuxolimab in advanced cancers. The data were produced by immunoSEQ multiplex PCR, yet TCRdb's version contains in-frame clones alone and is incomplete. The sample lists roughly 71,000 clones, roughly 88% occurring once. The sequencing here drew on CD4+ or CD8+ T cells sorted from blood, taken in a trial of the OX40 agonist ivuxolimab. The receptors originated from an adult with an advanced solid tumor such as melanoma, head and neck, liver or kidney cancer. The CDR3 runs from the conserved cysteine through the conserved F or W. Each record gives: V gene, J gene, D gene, CDR3 DNA, CDR3 protein. D genes are given only for firm matches.

TRBV14,TRBJ1-4,-,TGTGCCAGCAGCCAATTTTGGCCTGCAACTAATGAAAAACTGTTTTTT,CASSQFWPATNEKLFF
TRBV6-4,TRBJ1-5,-,TGTGCCAGCAGTGTGGGGGGTGGGAAGGGGCTCAATCAGCCCCAGCATTTT,CASSVGGGKGLNQPQHF
TRBV4-1,TRBJ1-4,-,TGCGCCAGCAGCCAAGTCCCCGGATTAGGTCTGTTTTTT,CASSQVPGLGLFF
TRBV30,TRBJ1-2,-,TGTGCCTGGAGTTACCAGGGGAGAAATGGCTACACCTTC,CAWSYQGRNGYTF
TRBV5-1,TRBJ2-1,TRBD2,TGCGCCAGCAGCTTGAGCGGGGCGATATACAATGAGCAGTTCTTC,CASSLSGAIYNEQFF
TRBV11-2,TRBJ2-7,TRBD1,TGTGCCAGCAGCTTAGGGACAGGGGTTGGGGAGCAGTACTTC,CASSLGTGVGEQYF
TRBV27,TRBJ1-3,-,TGTGCCAGCAGTCAGGGACACCCCTTCTACTCTGGAAACACCATATATTTT,CASSQGHPFYSGNTIYF
TRBV7-2,TRBJ2-5,TRBD2,TGTGCCAGCAGCTCGCCGGGACTACAAGAGACCCAGTACTTC,CASSSPGLQETQYF
TRBV6-5,TRBJ1-1,TRBD1,TGTGCCAGCAGTCCCGGGGACAGGGGGGCTTTCTTT,CASSPGDRGAFF
TRBV5-1,TRBJ2-1,-,TGCGCCAGCAGTCCGCTCTTGGGCGGGGGCCTTGAGCAGTTCTTC,CASSPLLGGGLEQFF
TRBV2,TRBJ1-3,-,TGTGCCAGCAGTGAGGGGCGGAACACCATATATTTT,CASSEGRNTIYF
TRBV5-1,TRBJ2-7,-,TGCGCCAGCAGCCTAGGGATCTTTTACGAGCAGTACTTC,CASSLGIFYEQYF
TRBV2,TRBJ1-5,-,TGTGCCAGCAGTCGCGACATCCAGCCCCAGCATTTT,CASSRDIQPQHF